This T cell receptor (beta chain) was sequenced for a study of T cells after yellow fever vaccination. The wider study: Where fractions had low cell numbers, libraries were prepared from them with the SMART-Seq v4 Ultra Low Input RNA kit. Study-wide results and limits: FACS-sorted repertoires could harbor abundant contaminating bulk-population clonotypes. In post-booster samples, most primary-vaccination clones reappeared (approximately 95% CD4, roughly 88% CD8).

This CDR3 has 16 amino acids. V dropped 4 bases and J dropped 0 bases, with 14 bases sitting between them. CDR1 and CDR2 from the germline V gene are SGHVS and FQNEAQ. In its sample, this clonotype was seen a few times. Its specificity is unknown. Template switching with 5'RACE generated the TCR cDNA and added a universal primer site and UMIs. TCRdb fed the 5' RACE reads into MiXCR, producing one record per CDR3 protein. The sample shows hundreds of thousands of distinct CDR3 sequences, around an eighth of them seen only once. The material sequenced was PBMCs, taken on the day of the yellow fever booster vaccination. The chain is built from TRBV7-8 and TRBJ2-3; the D call may be TRBD1 or TRBD2 (5 bases each). The TCR sequence derives from a young man who received the YFV17D yellow fever vaccine. CDR3 region: CASSSWDAPSTDTQYF. CDR3 DNA: TGTGCCAGCAGCTCCTGGGACGCTCCTAGCACAGATACGCAGTATTTT.